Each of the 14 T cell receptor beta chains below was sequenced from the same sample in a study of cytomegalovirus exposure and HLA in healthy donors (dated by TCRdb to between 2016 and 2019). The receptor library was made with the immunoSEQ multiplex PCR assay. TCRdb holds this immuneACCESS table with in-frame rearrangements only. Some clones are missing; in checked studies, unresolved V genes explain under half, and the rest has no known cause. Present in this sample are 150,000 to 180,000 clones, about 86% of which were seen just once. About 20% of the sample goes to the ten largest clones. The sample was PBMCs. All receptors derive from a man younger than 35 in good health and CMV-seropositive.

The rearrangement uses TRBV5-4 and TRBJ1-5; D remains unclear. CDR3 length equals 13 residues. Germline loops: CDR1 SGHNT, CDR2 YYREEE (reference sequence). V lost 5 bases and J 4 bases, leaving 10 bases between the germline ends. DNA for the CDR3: TGTGCCAGCAGGTTAGGCAGGAATCAGCCCCAGCATTTT. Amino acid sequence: CASRLGRNQPQHF.

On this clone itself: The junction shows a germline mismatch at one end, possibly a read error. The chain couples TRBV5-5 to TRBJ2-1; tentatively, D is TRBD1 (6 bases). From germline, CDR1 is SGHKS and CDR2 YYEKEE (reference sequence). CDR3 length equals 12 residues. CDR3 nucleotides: TGTGCCAGCAGCTTGGGGATGGGGGCCTACCTCTTC. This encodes CASSLGMGAYLF.

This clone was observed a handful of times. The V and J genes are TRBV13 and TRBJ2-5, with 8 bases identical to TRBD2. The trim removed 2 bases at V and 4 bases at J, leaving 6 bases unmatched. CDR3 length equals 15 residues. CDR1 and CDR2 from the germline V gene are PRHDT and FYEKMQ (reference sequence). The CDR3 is CASSLPGGLRETQYF. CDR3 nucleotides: TGTGCCAGCAGCTTACCGGGAGGGCTGAGAGAGACCCAGTACTTC.

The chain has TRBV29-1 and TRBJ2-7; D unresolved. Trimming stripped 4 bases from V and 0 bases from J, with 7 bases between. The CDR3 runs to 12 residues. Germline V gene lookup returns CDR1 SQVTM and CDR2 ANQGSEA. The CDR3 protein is CSVAYSSYEQYF. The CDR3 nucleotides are TGCAGCGTTGCGTACAGCTCCTACGAGCAGTACTTC.

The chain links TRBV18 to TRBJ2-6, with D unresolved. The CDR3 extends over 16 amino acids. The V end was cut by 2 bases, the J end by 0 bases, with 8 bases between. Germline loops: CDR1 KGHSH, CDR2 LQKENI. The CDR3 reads CASSPGPISGANVLTF. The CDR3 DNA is TGTGCCAGCTCACCAGGGCCTATCTCTGGGGCCAACGTCCTGACTTTC.

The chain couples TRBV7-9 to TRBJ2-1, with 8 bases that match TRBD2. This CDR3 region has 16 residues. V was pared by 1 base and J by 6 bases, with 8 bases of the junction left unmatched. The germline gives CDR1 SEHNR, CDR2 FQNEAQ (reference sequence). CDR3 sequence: CASSLVPTSDANEQFF. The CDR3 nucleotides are TGTGCCAGCAGCTTAGTCCCGACTAGCGATGCCAATGAGCAGTTCTTC.

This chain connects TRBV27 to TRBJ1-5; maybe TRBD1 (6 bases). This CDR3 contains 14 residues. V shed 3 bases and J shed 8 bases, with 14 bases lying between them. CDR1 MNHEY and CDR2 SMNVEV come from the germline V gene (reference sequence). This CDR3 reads CASSFAGALEPQHF. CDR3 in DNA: TGTGCCAGCAGTTTTGCGGGGGCATTGGAGCCCCAGCATTTT.

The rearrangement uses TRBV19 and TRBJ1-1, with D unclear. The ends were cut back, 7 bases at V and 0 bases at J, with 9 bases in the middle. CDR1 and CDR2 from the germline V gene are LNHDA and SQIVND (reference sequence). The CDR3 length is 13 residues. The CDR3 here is CASNPGLNTEAFF. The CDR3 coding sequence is TGTGCCAGTAACCCGGGTTTGAACACTGAAGCTTTCTTT.

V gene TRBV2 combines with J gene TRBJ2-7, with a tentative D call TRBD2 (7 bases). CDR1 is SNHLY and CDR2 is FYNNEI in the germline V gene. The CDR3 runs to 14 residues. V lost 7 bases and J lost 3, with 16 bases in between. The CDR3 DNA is TGTGCCAGCACCGAGGGGGGGGTGGGCTACGAGCAGTACTTC. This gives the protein CASTEGGVGYEQYF.

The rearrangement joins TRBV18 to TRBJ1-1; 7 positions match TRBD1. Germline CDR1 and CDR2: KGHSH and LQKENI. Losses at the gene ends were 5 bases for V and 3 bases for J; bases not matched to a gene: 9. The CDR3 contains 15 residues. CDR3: CASSSVPTGDTEAFF. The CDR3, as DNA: TGTGCCAGCTCATCAGTACCCACAGGGGACACTGAAGCTTTCTTT.

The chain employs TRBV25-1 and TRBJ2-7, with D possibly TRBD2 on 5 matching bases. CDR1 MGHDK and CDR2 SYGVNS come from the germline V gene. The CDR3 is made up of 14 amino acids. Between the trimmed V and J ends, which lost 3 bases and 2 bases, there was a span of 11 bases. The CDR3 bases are TGTGCCAGCAGTGAGGGCACGGGAACCTACGAGCAGTACTTC. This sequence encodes CASSEGTGTYEQYF.

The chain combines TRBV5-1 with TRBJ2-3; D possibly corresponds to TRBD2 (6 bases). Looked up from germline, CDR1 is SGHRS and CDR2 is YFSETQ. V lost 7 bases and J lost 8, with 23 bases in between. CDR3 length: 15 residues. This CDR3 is CASGYRGGLGSTQYF. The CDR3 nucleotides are TGCGCCAGCGGATACAGAGGAGGGCTTGGGAGTACGCAGTATTTT.

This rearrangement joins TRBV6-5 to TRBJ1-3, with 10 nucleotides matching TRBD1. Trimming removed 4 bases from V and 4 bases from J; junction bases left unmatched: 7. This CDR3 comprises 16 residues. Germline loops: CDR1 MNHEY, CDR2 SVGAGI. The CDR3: CASSSPGTGVGNTIYF. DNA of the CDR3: TGTGCCAGCAGTTCCCCCGGGACAGGGGTCGGAAACACCATATATTTT.

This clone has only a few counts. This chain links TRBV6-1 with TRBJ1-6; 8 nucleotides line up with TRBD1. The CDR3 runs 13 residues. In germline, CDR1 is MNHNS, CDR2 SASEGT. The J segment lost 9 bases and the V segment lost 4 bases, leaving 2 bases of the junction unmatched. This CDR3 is CASSGTGSSPLHF. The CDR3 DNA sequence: TGTGCCAGCAGTGGGACAGGGAGTTCACCCCTCCACTTT.